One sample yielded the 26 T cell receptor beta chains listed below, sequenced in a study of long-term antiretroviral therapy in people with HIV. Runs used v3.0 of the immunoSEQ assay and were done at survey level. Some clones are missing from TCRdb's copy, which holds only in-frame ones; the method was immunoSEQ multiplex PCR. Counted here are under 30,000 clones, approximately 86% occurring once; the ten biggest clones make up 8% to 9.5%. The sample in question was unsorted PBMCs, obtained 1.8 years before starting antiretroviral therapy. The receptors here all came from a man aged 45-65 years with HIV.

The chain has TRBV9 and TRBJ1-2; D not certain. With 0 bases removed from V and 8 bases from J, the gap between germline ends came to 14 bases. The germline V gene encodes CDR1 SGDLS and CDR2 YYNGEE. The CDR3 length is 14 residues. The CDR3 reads CASSVEAAGVGYTF. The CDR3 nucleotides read TGTGCCAGCAGCGTAGAGGCAGCTGGTGTGGGCTACACCTTC.

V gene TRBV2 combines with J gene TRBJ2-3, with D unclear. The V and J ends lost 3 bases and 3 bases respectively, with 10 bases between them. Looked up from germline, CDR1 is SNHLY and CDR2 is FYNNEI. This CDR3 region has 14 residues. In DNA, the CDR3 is TGTGCCAGCAGTGATAGGGTTGGTACAGATACGCAGTATTTT. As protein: CASSDRVGTDTQYF.

CDR3 nucleotide sequence: TGTGCCAGCAGCGACAGGACTAACTATGGCTACACCTTC. Translating it yields CASSDRTNYGYTF. The chain joins TRBV7-9 to TRBJ1-2, with D possibly TRBD1 on 6 matching bases. There are 13 residues in the CDR3. The germline CDR1 and CDR2 sequences are SEHNR and FQNEAQ (reference sequence). V lost 5 bases to trimming and J lost 0 bases, with 7 bases between them.

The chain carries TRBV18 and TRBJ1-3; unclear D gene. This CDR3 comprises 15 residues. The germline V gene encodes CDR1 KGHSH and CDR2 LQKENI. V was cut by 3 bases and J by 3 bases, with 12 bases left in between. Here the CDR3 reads CASSPPSRHGNTIYF. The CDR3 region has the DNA TGTGCCAGCTCACCTCCGTCCAGACATGGAAACACCATATATTTT.

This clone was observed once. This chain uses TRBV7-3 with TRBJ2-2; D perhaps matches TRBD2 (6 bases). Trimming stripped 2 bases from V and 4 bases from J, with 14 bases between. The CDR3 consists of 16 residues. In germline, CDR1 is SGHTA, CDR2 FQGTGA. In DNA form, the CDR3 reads TGTGCCAGCAGCTTAGGCCGCGCGGGAACCACCGGGGAGCTGTTTTTT. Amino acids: CASSLGRAGTTGELFF.

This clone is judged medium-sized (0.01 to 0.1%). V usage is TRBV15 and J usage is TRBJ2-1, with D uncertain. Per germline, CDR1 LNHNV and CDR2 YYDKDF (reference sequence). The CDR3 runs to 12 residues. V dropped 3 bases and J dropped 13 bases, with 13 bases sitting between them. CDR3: CATSSGTLFQFF. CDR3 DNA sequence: TGTGCCACCAGCAGCGGAACGCTTTTCCAGTTCTTC.

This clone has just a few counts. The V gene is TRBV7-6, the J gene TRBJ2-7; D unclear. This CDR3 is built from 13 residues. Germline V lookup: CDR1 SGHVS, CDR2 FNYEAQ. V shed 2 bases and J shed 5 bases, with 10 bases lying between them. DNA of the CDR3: TGTGCCAGCAGCTTACCGGACGGAGACGAGCAGTACTTC. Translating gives CASSLPDGDEQYF.

The CDR3 spells CAISESGTGSIVTEAFF. The CDR3 region has the DNA TGTGCCATCAGTGAGTCAGGTACAGGGTCTATTGTCACTGAAGCTTTCTTT. The rearrangement links TRBV10-3 to TRBJ1-1; tentative D call: TRBD1 (6 bases). This CDR3 is 17 amino acids long. V lost 0 bases and J lost 4, with 18 bases in between. The germline CDR1 and CDR2 sequences are ENHRY and SYGVKD.

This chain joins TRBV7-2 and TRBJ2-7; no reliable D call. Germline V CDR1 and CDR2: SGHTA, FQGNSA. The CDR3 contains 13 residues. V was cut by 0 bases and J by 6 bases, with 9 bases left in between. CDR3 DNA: TGTGCCAGCAGCTTAGCGTTAAGAGGCGAGCAGTACTTC. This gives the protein CASSLALRGEQYF.

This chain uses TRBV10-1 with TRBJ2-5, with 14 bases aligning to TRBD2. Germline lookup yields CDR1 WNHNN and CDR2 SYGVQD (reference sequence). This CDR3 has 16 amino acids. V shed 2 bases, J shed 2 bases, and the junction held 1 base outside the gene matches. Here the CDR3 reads CASSEGLAGGQETQYF. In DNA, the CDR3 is TGCGCCAGCAGTGAGGGACTAGCGGGGGGACAAGAGACCCAGTACTTC.

CDR3 nucleotides: TGTGCCAGTAGTATTTCATGGGAGGGCACAGATACGCAGTATTTT. It yields the protein CASSISWEGTDTQYF. The V call is TRBV19, the J call TRBJ2-3, with a tentative D call TRBD2 (6 bases). V lost 3 bases, J lost 1 base, and 11 bases lay in between. The CDR3 is made up of 15 amino acids. Germline V gene sequence: CDR1 LNHDA, CDR2 SQIVND (reference sequence).

The CDR3 sequence is CASSLAGGTDTQYF. CDR3 nucleotide sequence: TGCGCCAGCAGCTTAGCCGGGGGCACAGATACGCAGTATTTT. The chain has TRBV5-1 and TRBJ2-3; D possibly corresponds to TRBD2 (5 bases). The ends were cut back, 2 bases at V and 1 base at J, with 8 bases in the middle. Germline CDR1 and CDR2: SGHRS and YFSETQ. The CDR3 runs 14 residues.

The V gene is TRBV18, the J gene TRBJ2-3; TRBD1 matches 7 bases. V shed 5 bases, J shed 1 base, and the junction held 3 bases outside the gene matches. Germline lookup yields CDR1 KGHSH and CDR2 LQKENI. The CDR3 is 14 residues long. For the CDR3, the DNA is TGTGCCAGCTCATCTGGACAGGGCACAGATACGCAGTATTTT. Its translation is CASSSGQGTDTQYF.

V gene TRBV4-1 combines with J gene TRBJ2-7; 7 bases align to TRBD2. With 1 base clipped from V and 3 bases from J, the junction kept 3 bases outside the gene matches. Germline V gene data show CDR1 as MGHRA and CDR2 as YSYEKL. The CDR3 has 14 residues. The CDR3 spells CASSQGLAVYEQYF. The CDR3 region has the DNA TGCGCCAGCAGCCAAGGCCTAGCGGTCTACGAGCAGTACTTC.

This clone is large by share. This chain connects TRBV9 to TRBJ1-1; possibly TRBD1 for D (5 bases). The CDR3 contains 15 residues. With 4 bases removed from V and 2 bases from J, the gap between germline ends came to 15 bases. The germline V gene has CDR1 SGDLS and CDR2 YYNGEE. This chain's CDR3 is CASSPWGDVNTEAFF. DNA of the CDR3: TGTGCCAGCAGCCCCTGGGGGGACGTAAACACTGAAGCTTTCTTT. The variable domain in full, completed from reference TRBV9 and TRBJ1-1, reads DSGVTQTPKHLITATGQRVTLRCSPRSGDLSVYWYQQSLDQGLQFLIQYYNGEERAKGNILERFSAQQFPDLHSELNLSSLELGDSALYFCASSPWGDVNTEAFFGQGTRLTVV.

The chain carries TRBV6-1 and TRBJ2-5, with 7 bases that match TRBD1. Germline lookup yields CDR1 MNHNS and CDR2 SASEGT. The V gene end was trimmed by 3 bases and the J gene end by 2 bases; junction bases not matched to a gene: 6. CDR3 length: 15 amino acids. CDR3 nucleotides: TGTGCCAGCAGTGACCTCGGGACAGCGCAAGAGACCCAGTACTTC. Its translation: CASSDLGTAQETQYF.

The CDR3 DNA follows: TGTGCCAGCTCACCACCAGGAAGGGGTAGGAACAATGAGCAGTTCTTC. Translation: CASSPPGRGRNNEQFF. The gene calls are TRBV18 and TRBJ2-1, with D maybe TRBD1 (5 bases). Germline V gene data show CDR1 as KGHSH and CDR2 as LQKENI. CDR3 length equals 16 residues. Trimming pared 0 bases from V and 5 bases from J, leaving 14 bases between.

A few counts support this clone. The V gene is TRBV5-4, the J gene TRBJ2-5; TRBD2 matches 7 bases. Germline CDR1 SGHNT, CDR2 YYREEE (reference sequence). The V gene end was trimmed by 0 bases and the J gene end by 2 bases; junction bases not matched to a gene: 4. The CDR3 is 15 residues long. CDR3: CASSLDLAAQETQYF. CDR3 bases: TGTGCCAGCAGCTTGGATCTAGCGGCACAAGAGACCCAGTACTTC.

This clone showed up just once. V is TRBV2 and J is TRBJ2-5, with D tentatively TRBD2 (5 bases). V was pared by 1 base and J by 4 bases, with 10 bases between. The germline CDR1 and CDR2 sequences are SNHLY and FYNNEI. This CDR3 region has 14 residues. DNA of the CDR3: TGTGCCAGCAGTGAAGGAGGGAATGGAGAGACCCAGTACTTC. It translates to CASSEGGNGETQYF.

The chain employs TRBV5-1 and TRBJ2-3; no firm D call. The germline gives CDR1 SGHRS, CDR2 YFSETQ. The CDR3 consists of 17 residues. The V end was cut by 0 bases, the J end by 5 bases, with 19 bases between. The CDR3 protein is CASSLVLSRRLGDTQYF. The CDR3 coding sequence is TGCGCCAGCAGCTTGGTTTTGTCTAGGCGTTTGGGAGATACGCAGTATTTT.

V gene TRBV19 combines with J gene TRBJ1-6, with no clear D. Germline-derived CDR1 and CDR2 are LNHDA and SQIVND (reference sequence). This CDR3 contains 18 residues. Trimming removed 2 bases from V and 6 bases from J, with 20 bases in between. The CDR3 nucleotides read TGTGCCAGTAGTATACCGGGGTCAGGCACGTCTGTTAATTCACCCCTCCACTTT. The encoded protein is CASSIPGSGTSVNSPLHF.

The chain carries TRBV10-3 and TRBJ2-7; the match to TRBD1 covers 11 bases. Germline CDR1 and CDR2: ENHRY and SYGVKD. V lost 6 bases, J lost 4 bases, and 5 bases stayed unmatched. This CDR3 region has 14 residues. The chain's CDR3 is CAISGTGGTYEQYF. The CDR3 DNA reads TGTGCCATCAGCGGGACAGGGGGAACGTACGAGCAGTACTTC.

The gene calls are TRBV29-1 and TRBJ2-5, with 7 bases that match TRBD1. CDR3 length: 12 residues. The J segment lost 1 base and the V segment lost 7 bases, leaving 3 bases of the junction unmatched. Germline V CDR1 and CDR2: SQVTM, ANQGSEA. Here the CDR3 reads CSARDSQETQYF. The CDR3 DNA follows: TGCAGCGCTCGGGACAGCCAAGAGACCCAGTACTTC.

The CDR3 is CASSPVTGAGSTDTQYF. The CDR3, as DNA: TGTGCCAGCTCACCAGTAACGGGGGCCGGGAGCACAGATACGCAGTATTTT. The chain combines TRBV18 with TRBJ2-3; D may be TRBD1 or TRBD2 (6 bases each). Germline V CDR1 and CDR2: KGHSH, LQKENI. This CDR3 is built from 17 residues. Trimming removed 2 bases at V and 0 bases at J, with 15 bases between.

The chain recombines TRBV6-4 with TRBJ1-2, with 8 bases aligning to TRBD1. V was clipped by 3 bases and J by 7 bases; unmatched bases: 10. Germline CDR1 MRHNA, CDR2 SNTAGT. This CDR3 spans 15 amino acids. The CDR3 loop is CASSETWPGGAGYTF. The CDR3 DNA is TGTGCCAGCAGTGAGACGTGGCCAGGGGGCGCTGGCTACACCTTC.

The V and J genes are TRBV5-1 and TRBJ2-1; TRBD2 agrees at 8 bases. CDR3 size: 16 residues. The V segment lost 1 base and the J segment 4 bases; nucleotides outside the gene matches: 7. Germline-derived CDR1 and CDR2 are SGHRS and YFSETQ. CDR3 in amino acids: CASSLMSSGAYNEQFF. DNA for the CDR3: TGCGCCAGCAGCTTGATGAGTAGCGGGGCTTACAATGAGCAGTTCTTC.